This TCR beta chain was obtained from a study of T cells in Graves' hyperthyroidism and ophthalmopathy. Study-wide points: Ophthalmopathy was identified by the model a median around 5.9 months ahead of onset.

This clonotype occurred many times. What it binds is unknown. The CDR3 regions of TCR beta were amplified from RNA transcripts. HTBI primers drove first-round RT-PCR of the TCR CDR3. TCRdb re-analysed the multiplex PCR reads in MiXCR, keeping a single row per CDR3 protein. The sample carries about 480,000 distinct CDR3 sequences, approximately 15% recorded once. This CDR3 region has 12 residues. The V gene's germline CDR1 is LGHNT and CDR2 FRNRAP. The V end was cut by 2 bases, the J end by 4 bases, with 5 bases between. The chain carries TRBV12-5 and TRBJ1-1; D uncertain. The TCR was taken from a woman aged 18-35 years with Graves' hyperthyroidism. Sequences were obtained from blood. The CDR3 reads CASGLPGTEAFF. The CDR3 DNA reads TGTGCTAGTGGTTTGCCCGGCACTGAAGCTTTCTTT.